Here is one TCR beta chain with its context. This specimen belongs to a study of blood T cell repertoires in COVID-19. Study context: Acute and convalescent COVID-19 specimens originated in the United States, Italy and Spain.

The CDR3 extends over 15 amino acids. Trimming took off 1 base at V and 4 bases at J, with 13 bases between the two ends. Germline V gene data show CDR1 as SGHAT and CDR2 as FQNNGV. Profiled with immunoSEQ multiplex PCR; TCRdb holds only in-frame clones, not every one. The sample consists of more than 25,000 clones, about 90% of them appearing once. The genes are TRBV11-2 and TRBJ2-5; D not certain. This clonotype was sampled from a man in his sixties with active COVID-19. Source material: peripheral blood. In DNA form, the CDR3 reads TGTGCCAGCAGCTTAGCCCTCGTGTCAGGAGAGACCCAGTACTTC. This gives the protein CASSLALVSGETQYF.